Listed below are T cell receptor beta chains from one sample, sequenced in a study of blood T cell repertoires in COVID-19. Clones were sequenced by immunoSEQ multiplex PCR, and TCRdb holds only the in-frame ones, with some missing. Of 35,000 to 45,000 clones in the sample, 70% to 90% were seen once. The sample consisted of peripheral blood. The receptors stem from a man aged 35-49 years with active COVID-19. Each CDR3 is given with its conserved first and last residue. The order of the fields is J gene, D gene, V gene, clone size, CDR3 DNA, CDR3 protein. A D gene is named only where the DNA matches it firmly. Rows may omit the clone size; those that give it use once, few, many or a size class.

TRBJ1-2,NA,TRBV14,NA,TGTGCCAGCAGCCCGGGACACCCTAACTATGGCTACACCTTC,CASSPGHPNYGYTF
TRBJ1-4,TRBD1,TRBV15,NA,TGTGCCACCAGCAGAGAGACAGGGGTCGGAGCGACTAATGAAAAACTGTTTTTT,CATSRETGVGATNEKLFF
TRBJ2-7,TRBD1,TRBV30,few,TGTGCCTGGAGTGGCCTGACAGGGTTTTCCTACGAGCAGTACTTC,CAWSGLTGFSYEQYF
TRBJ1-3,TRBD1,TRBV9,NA,TGTGCCAGCAGCGTACGGACAGGGGAAACTGGAAACACCATATATTTT,CASSVRTGETGNTIYF
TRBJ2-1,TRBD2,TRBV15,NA,TGTGCCACCAGCAGAGAACTAGCGCGACTATACAATGAGCAGTTCTTC,CATSRELARLYNEQFF
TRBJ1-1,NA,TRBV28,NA,TGTGCCAGCAGTTTTCGGGGTTCGAACACTGAAGCTTTCTTT,CASSFRGSNTEAFF
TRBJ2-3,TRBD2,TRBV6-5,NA,TGTGCCAGCAGTTACGGCGGGAGTGCAGATACGCAGTATTTT,CASSYGGSADTQYF
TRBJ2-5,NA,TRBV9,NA,TGTGCCAGCAGCAAAGGAGGGTGGGACCAAGAGACCCAGTACTTC,CASSKGGWDQETQYF
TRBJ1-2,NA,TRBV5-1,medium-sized,TGCGCCAGCAGCTTTGGCAGGGAGGTTGTCGATGGCTACACCTTC,CASSFGREVVDGYTF
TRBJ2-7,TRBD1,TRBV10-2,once,TGCGCCAGCAGTTCAGACAGGGCTAGAGAGCAGTACTTC,CASSSDRAREQYF
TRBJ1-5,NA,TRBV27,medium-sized,TGTGCCAGCAGTTTAATCTCAGGGGGCAATCAGCCCCAGCATTTT,CASSLISGGNQPQHF
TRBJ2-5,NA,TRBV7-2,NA,TGTGCCAGCAGCTTAGGCTTTCAGGGCGGAGGGCAAGAGACCCAGTACTTC,CASSLGFQGGGQETQYF
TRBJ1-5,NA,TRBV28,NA,TGTGCCATCGTCAGGGGAAGCAATCAGCCCCAGCATTTT,CAIVRGSNQPQHF
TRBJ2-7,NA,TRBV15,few,TGTGCCACCAGCCCCCGTGTGCAGGGGCACGAGCAGTACTTC,CATSPRVQGHEQYF
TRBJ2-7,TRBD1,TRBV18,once,TGTGCCAGCTCACCACCGGACAGGGACTACGAGCAGTACTTC,CASSPPDRDYEQYF
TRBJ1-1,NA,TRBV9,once,TGTGCCAGCAGTCAACACCCGAACACTGAAGCTTTCTTT,CASSQHPNTEAFF
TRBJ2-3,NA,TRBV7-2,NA,TGTGCCAGCAGCCCCTTAGGGGTCGCAGATACGCAGTATTTT,CASSPLGVADTQYF
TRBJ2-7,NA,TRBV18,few,TGTGCCTCGGGGAAGGGCCTTAACGAGCAGTACTTC,CASGKGLNEQYF
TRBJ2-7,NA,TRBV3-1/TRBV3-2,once,TGTGCCAGCAGCCGCCACTTTTACGAGCAGTACTTC,CASSRHFYEQYF
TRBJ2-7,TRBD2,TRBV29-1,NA,TGCAGCGTTGAGTTACAGGGGGCCTGGACTAGCGGGAATAGCGAGCAGTACTTC,CSVELQGAWTSGNSEQYF
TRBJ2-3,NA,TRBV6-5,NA,TGTGCCAGCAGCCCGCGAGGCACAGATACGCAGTATTTT,CASSPRGTDTQYF
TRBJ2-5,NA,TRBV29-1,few,TGCAGCGTTTCCCGACAGGCTCAAGATCGGGAGACCCAGTACTTC,CSVSRQAQDRETQYF
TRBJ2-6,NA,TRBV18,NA,TGTGCCAGCTCACCTAGCTTGAGCTCTGGGGCCAACGTCCTGACTTTC,CASSPSLSSGANVLTF
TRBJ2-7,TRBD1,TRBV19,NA,TGTGCCAGTAGTAGGGCCCGAACCGGACAGGGGGGATACGAGCAGTACTTC,CASSRARTGQGGYEQYF
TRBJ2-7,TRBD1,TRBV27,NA,TGTGCCAGCAGCGAAGAGTCCAGGGGGCTCGAGCAGTACTTC,CASSEESRGLEQYF
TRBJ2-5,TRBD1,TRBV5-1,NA,TGCGCCAGCACGGGACAGGGTGGGAGAGAGACCCAGTACTTC,CASTGQGGRETQYF
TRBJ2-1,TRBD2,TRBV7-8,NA,TGTGCCAGCAGCTTAGTCGAGACTAGCGGGACTTATAATGAGCAGTTCTTC,CASSLVETSGTYNEQFF
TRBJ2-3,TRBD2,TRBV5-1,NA,TGCGCCAGCAGCTTGGTCCTAGCGGGGGGCACAGATACGCAGTATTTT,CASSLVLAGGTDTQYF
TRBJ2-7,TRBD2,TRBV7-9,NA,TGTGCCAGCAGCTTTTCAGGTCGTAGCGGGAGTAGCGACGAGCAGTACTTC,CASSFSGRSGSSDEQYF
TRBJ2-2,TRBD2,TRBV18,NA,TGTGCCAGCACTTCCGGACTAGCGGGTTCCACCGGGGAGCTGTTTTTT,CASTSGLAGSTGELFF
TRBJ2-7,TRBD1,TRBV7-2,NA,TGTGCCAGCAGCTTAGGTGTATGGGACAGTGACTACGAGCAGTACTTC,CASSLGVWDSDYEQYF
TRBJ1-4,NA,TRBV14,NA,TGTGCCAGCAGCCAATATGCGTGGGAAAAACTGTTTTTT,CASSQYAWEKLFF
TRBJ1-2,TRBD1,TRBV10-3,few,TGTGCCATCAGTGAGGCGTACGAGGACAGGGGCTATGGCTACACCTTC,CAISEAYEDRGYGYTF
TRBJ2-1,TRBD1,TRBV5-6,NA,TGTGCCAGCAGCGCTAAGGGACAGGGGAGGGATGAGCAGTTCTTC,CASSAKGQGRDEQFF
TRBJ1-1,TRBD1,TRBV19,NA,TGTGCCAGTAGTATAAGGGGGACAGAGGCTACTGAAGCTTTCTTT,CASSIRGTEATEAFF
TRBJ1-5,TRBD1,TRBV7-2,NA,TGTGCCAGCAGCTTTTCAGGGGGCAGCAATCAGCCCCAGCATTTT,CASSFSGGSNQPQHF
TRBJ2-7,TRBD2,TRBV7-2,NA,TGTGCCAGCAGCTTGAATACAGGACTAGCGGGGGACGGGCGCGAGCAGTACTTC,CASSLNTGLAGDGREQYF
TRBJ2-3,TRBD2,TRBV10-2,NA,TGCGCCAGCAGTGAGGCGGGAGAAGGTGGAGATACGCAGTATTTT,CASSEAGEGGDTQYF
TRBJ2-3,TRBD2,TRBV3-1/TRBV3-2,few,TGTGCCAGCAGCCCCGGGGACTTCACGGGAGGGGATACGCAGTATTTT,CASSPGDFTGGDTQYF
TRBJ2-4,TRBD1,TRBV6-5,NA,TGTGCCAGCAAACAGGGGGCGAACATTCAGTACTTC,CASKQGANIQYF
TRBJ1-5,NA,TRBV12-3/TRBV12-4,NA,TGTGCCAGCAGTCCGGGGGAGGTACAGCCCCAGCATTTT,CASSPGEVQPQHF
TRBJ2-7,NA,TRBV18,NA,TGTGCCAGCTCACCCGGCCCAGCCGGGAACTCCTACGAGCAGTACTTC,CASSPGPAGNSYEQYF
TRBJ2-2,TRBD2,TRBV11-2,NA,TGTGCCAGCGGGGGAGCGGGAGGGCCCCTCACCGGGGAGCTGTTTTTT,CASGGAGGPLTGELFF
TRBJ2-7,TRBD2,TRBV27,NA,TGTGCCAGCAGCCTAATAGCGGGAGCCTACGAGCAGTACTTC,CASSLIAGAYEQYF
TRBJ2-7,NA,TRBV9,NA,TGTGCCAGCAGCGTAGACCCCAGGCGAAACGAGCAGTACTTC,CASSVDPRRNEQYF
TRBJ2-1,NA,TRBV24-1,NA,TGTGCCACCAGTGATTTGAAGAGGAATGAGCAGTTCTTC,CATSDLKRNEQFF
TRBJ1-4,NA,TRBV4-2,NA,TGTGCCAGCAGCCAGGAAAAGGGGGGGGCGAATGAAAAACTGTTTTTT,CASSQEKGGANEKLFF